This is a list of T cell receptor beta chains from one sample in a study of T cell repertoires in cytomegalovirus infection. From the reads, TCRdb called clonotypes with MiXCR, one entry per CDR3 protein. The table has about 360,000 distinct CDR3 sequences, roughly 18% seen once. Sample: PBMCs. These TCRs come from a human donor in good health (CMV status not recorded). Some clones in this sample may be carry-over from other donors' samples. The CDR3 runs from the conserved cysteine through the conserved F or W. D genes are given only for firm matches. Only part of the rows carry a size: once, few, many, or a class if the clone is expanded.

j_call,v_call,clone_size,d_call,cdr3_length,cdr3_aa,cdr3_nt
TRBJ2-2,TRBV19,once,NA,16,CASTPGRWGRTGELFF,TGTGCCAGTACTCCCGGCAGGTGGGGCAGGACCGGGGAGCTGTTTTTT
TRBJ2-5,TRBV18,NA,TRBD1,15,CASSPSTGFQETQYF,TGTGCCAGCTCACCCTCGACAGGGTTCCAAGAGACCCAGTACTTC
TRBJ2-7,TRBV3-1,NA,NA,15,CASSQNYASNYEQYF,TGTGCCAGCAGCCAAAACTACGCTAGTAACTACGAGCAGTACTTC
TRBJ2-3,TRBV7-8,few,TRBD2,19,CASSLVSGGGGLRTDTQYF,TGTGCCAGCAGCTTAGTTAGCGGGGGAGGGGGGCTTCGCACAGATACGCAGTATTTT
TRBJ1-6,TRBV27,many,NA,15,CASSPDSADNSPLHF,TGTGCCAGCAGCCCCGACAGCGCCGATAATTCACCCCTCCACTTT
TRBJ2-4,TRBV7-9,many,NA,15,CASSYGTFEGNIQYF,TGTGCCAGCAGCTACGGGACCTTCGAGGGAAACATTCAGTACTTC
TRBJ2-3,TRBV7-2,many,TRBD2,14,CASSPGLVADTQYF,TGTGCCAGCAGCCCGGGACTAGTAGCAGATACGCAGTATTTT
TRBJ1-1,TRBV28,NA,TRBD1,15,CASRLPGTGTTEAFF,TGTGCCAGCAGGCTACCGGGGACAGGGACCACTGAAGCTTTCTTT
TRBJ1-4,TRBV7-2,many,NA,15,CASTRQGGPNEKLFF,TGTGCCAGCACCCGGCAGGGCGGACCTAATGAAAAACTGTTTTTT
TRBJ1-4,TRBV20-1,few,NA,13,CSARDAEGEKLFF,TGCAGTGCCCGGGACGCCGAGGGCGAAAAACTGTTTTTT
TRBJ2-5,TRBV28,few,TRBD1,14,CASSVPGGTETQYF,TGTGCCAGCAGTGTCCCAGGGGGCACGGAGACCCAGTACTTC
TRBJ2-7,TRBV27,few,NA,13,CASSLRQGIEQYF,TGTGCCAGCAGTCTAAGGCAGGGAATCGAGCAGTACTTC
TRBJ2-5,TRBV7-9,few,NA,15,CASSQITWYQETQYF,TGTGCCAGCAGCCAGATTACTTGGTACCAAGAGACCCAGTACTTC
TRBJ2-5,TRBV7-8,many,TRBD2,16,CASSARVAGASETQYF,TGTGCCAGCAGCGCCCGGGTAGCGGGAGCGAGTGAGACCCAGTACTTC
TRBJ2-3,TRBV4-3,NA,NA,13,CASSQKSADTQYF,TGCGCCAGCAGCCAAAAGAGTGCAGATACGCAGTATTTT
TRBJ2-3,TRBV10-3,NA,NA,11,CAIEVEDTQYF,TGTGCCATCGAAGTGGAGGATACGCAGTATTTT
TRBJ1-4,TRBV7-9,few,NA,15,CASSLSPSGNEKLFF,TGTGCCAGCAGCTTAAGTCCCTCGGGTAATGAAAAACTGTTTTTT
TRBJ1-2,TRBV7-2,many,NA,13,CASSFDTGTGYTF,TGTGCCAGCAGCTTTGATACAGGGACCGGCTACACCTTC
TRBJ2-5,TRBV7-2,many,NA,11,CASRKQETQYF,TGTGCCAGCAGAAAGCAAGAGACCCAGTACTTC
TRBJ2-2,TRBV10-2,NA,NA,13,CASFAGVPGELFF,TGCGCCAGCTTTGCAGGGGTCCCCGGGGAGCTGTTTTTT
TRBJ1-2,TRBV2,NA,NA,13,CASSEGQGRPYTF,TGTGCCAGCAGTGAAGGTCAGGGTCGTCCCTACACCTTC
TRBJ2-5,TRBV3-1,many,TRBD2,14,CASGLAGGQETQYF,TGTGCCAGCGGACTAGCGGGGGGCCAAGAGACCCAGTACTTC
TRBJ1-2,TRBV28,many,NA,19,CASSSIPPGLIDSNYGYTF,TGTGCCAGCAGTTCAATCCCTCCGGGCCTCATTGACTCTAACTATGGCTACACCTTC